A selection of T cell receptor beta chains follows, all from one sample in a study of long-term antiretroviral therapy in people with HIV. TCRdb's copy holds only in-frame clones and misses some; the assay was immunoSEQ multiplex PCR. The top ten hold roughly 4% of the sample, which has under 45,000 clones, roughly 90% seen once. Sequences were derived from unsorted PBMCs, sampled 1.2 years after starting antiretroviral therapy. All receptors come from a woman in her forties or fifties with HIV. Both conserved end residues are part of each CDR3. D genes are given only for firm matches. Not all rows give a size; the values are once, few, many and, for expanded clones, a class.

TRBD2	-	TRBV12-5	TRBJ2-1	CASGLPLAGGGYNEQFF	TGTGCTAGTGGTTTGCCCCTAGCGGGGGGCGGGTACAATGAGCAGTTCTTC
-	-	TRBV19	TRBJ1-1	CASSITGVRDTEAFF	TGTGCCAGTAGTATAACCGGGGTCAGGGACACTGAAGCTTTCTTT
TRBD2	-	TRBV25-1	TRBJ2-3	CASSTNGGGTDTQYF	TGTGCCAGCAGTACCAATGGGGGGGGCACAGATACGCAGTATTTT
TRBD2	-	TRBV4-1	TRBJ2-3	CASSHEPGLAEGDTQYF	TGCGCCAGCAGCCACGAACCGGGACTAGCTGAGGGGGATACGCAGTATTTT
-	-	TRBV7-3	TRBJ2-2	CASSFSDQAGELFF	TGTGCCAGCAGCTTTTCGGACCAGGCCGGGGAGCTGTTTTTT
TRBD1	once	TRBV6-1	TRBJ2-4	CASSETNPGGIINIQYF	TGTGCCAGCAGTGAGACAAACCCAGGGGGCATAATCAACATTCAGTACTTC
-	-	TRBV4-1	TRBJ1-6	CASSLRDGRNSPLHF	TGCGCCAGCAGCCTAAGGGACGGAAGAAATTCACCCCTCCACTTT
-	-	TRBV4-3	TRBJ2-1	CASSRGGFNEQFF	TGCGCCAGCAGCCGTGGCGGATTCAATGAGCAGTTCTTC
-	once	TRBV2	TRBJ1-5	CASSEITGTQPQHF	TGTGCCAGCAGTGAAATAACAGGGACCCAGCCCCAGCATTTT
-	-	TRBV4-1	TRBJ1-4	CASSQESGELFEKLFF	TGCGCCAGCAGCCAAGAAAGCGGGGAACTTTTCGAAAAACTGTTTTTT